This passage covers 3 T cell receptor beta chains from one sample sequenced in a study of cytomegalovirus exposure and HLA in healthy donors. PCR amplification relied on 60 Vbeta primers (plus 13 Jbeta primers). TCRdb's table, derived via immunoSEQ multiplex PCR, lists solely in-frame clones and lacks some. The sample gives about 110,000 clones, 60% to 80% of which show up once; 2.5% is in the top ten. Sequencing was carried out using PBMCs. The receptors were gathered from a man aged 35 to 55 in good health and CMV-seronegative.

In its sample, this clone was seen a few times. The V gene is TRBV29-1, the J gene TRBJ2-5; TRBD1 aligns across 8 bases. Trimming took 4 bases from V and 0 from J; bases not matched to a gene: 7. This CDR3 spans 15 amino acids. Per germline, CDR1 SQVTM and CDR2 ANQGSEA. CDR3 in amino acids: CSVGPRGLYQETQYF. The DNA of the CDR3 is TGCAGCGTTGGTCCCAGGGGGCTCTACCAAGAGACCCAGTACTTC.

The CDR3 spells CASSYWGAMYF. The CDR3 DNA sequence: TGTGCCAGCAGTTACTGGGGAGCCATGTACTTC. The chain recombines TRBV6-5 with TRBJ2-7; TRBD2 is a possible D gene (5 bases). The V end was cut by 1 base, the J end by 12 bases, with 10 bases between. This CDR3 contains 11 residues. CDR1 is MNHEY and CDR2 is SVGAGI in the germline V gene.

This chain links TRBV5-1 with TRBJ2-2; D possibly corresponds to TRBD1 (6 bases). Trimming stripped 0 bases from V and 0 bases from J, with 9 bases between. This CDR3 region has 16 residues. Germline CDR1 reads SGHRS; CDR2 reads YFSETQ. CDR3 region: CASSLAGQPNTGELFF. CDR3 in DNA: TGCGCCAGCAGCTTGGCCGGACAGCCGAACACCGGGGAGCTGTTTTTT.